A selection of T cell receptor beta chains follows, all from one sample in a study of T cell responses to AZD1222 COVID-19 vaccine. Repertoires were generated with immunoSEQ multiplex PCR, while TCRdb's copy carries only in-frame clones and drops some. The sample holds around 150,000 clones, 92% seen once. Sequenced here: peripheral blood, sampled 28 days after the second AZD1222 dose. All receptors derive from an adult who received the AZD1222 COVID-19 vaccine. Each CDR3 is given with its conserved first and last residue. A D gene is named only where the DNA matches it firmly. Clone sizes are given selectively: once, few, many, or a class where the clone is expanded.

>NA|TRBJ1-4|TRBV5-8|NA
CASSLEGYDEKLFF
TGTGCCAGCAGCTTAGAGGGATATGATGAAAAACTGTTTTTT
>NA|TRBJ2-2|TRBV9|NA
CASSPMRRVGTGELFF
TGTGCCAGCAGCCCAATGAGGAGGGTCGGCACCGGGGAGCTGTTTTTT
>few|TRBJ1-6|TRBV7-9|NA
CASSSGGTEYNSPLHF
TGTGCCAGCAGCTCGGGCGGAACAGAGTATAATTCACCCCTCCACTTT
>NA|TRBJ2-7|TRBV5-6|NA
CASSLWGTYEQYF
TGTGCCAGCAGCTTGTGGGGAACCTACGAGCAGTACTTC
>NA|TRBJ2-4|TRBV6-2/TRBV6-3|TRBD2
CASSYSTSGGFLAKNIQYF
TGTGCCAGCAGTTACTCGACTAGCGGGGGTTTCTTAGCCAAAAACATTCAGTACTTC
>NA|TRBJ1-6|TRBV5-4|NA
CASSLERSNSPLHF
TGTGCCAGCAGCTTGGAACGGAGTAATTCACCCCTCCACTTT
>NA|TRBJ2-7|TRBV4-3|TRBD2
CASSHNRLAGYEQYF
TGCGCCAGCAGCCATAACCGACTAGCCGGCTACGAGCAGTACTTC
>NA|TRBJ2-2|TRBV4-3|NA
CASSQDQGGVGGELFF
TGCGCCAGCAGCCAAGACCAGGGGGGTGTCGGCGGGGAGCTGTTTTTT
>NA|TRBJ1-2|TRBV4-1|TRBD1
CASSQEPGQPYGYTF
TGCGCCAGCAGCCAGGAGCCGGGACAGCCTTATGGCTACACCTTC
>NA|TRBJ1-4|TRBV2|NA
CASSESEEGVSTNEKLFF
TGTGCCAGCAGTGAATCAGAGGAAGGGGTTTCAACTAATGAAAAACTGTTTTTT
>NA|TRBJ1-1|TRBV27|NA
CASRSLGGMNTEAFF
TGTGCCAGCAGAAGCCTAGGGGGAATGAACACTGAAGCTTTCTTT
>NA|TRBJ2-1|TRBV6-1|TRBD2
CASSEQVASGFEQFF
TGTGCCAGCAGTGAACAAGTGGCTAGCGGATTTGAGCAGTTCTTC
>NA|TRBJ2-7|TRBV5-6|TRBD2
CASSFRSGQGGMEQYF
TGTGCCAGCAGCTTCAGGTCGGGTCAGGGAGGGATGGAGCAGTACTTC
>NA|TRBJ2-2|TRBV6-2/TRBV6-3|NA
CASSLRAVTLFF
TGTGCCAGCAGCCTAAGAGCGGTTACGCTGTTTTTT
>NA|TRBJ2-3|TRBV5-6|TRBD1
CASSTGQGTDTQYF
TGTGCCAGCAGCACGGGACAGGGCACAGATACGCAGTATTTT
>NA|TRBJ1-5|TRBV7-9|NA
CASSLSGANQPQHF
TGTGCCAGCAGCTTGTCGGGGGCCAATCAGCCCCAGCATTTT
>NA|TRBJ1-3|TRBV7-8|NA
CASSLALRGRNTIYF
TGTGCCAGCAGCTTAGCGCTCAGGGGAAGAAACACCATATATTTT
>NA|TRBJ1-1|TRBV6-8|NA
CASSYSSSGNTEAFF
TGTGCCAGCAGTTACTCGAGTTCAGGCAACACTGAAGCTTTCTTT
>NA|TRBJ1-1|TRBV15|TRBD1
CATSTTTGGAFF
TGTGCCACCAGCACCACGACAGGGGGAGCTTTCTTT
>NA|TRBJ2-7|TRBV5-6|NA
CASSRYYEQYF
TGTGCCAGCAGCCGGTACTACGAGCAGTACTTC
>NA|TRBJ2-3|TRBV6-2/TRBV6-3|NA
CASSYLRDTQYF
TGTGCCAGCAGTTACTTGCGGGATACGCAGTATTTT
>NA|TRBJ1-1|TRBV28|NA
CASSLQRVTEAFF
TGTGCCAGCAGTCTACAAAGGGTCACTGAAGCTTTCTTT
>NA|TRBJ2-1|TRBV3-1/TRBV3-2|TRBD1
CASSHRQGLDEQFF
TGTGCCAGCAGCCACAGACAGGGGTTGGATGAGCAGTTCTTC
>once|TRBJ1-6|TRBV7-2|NA
CASSGEGNSPLHF
TGTGCCAGCAGCGGAGAGGGCAATTCACCCCTCCACTTT
>NA|TRBJ2-1|TRBV5-8|NA
CASGVGTEYNEQFF
TGTGCCAGCGGGGTCGGGACGGAATACAATGAGCAGTTCTTC
>NA|TRBJ2-7|TRBV19|NA
CASSFSGTVSYEQYF
TGTGCCAGTAGTTTTTCCGGGACTGTTTCCTACGAGCAGTACTTC
>NA|TRBJ2-1|TRBV11-2|TRBD2
CASSPRGGGANEQFF
TGTGCCAGCAGCCCGCGGGGCGGGGGGGCCAATGAGCAGTTCTTC
>NA|TRBJ2-7|TRBV7-6|TRBD2
CASSLERTSGGRYEQYF
TGTGCCAGCAGCTTAGAGCGGACTAGCGGGGGCCGCTACGAGCAGTACTTC
>NA|TRBJ1-1|TRBV10-3|NA
CAIRRDTEAFF
TGTGCCATCAGAAGGGACACTGAAGCTTTCTTT
>NA|TRBJ1-1|TRBV11-2|NA
CASSTTGRRGNTEAFF
TGTGCCAGCAGTACGACAGGCCGCCGAGGGAACACTGAAGCTTTCTTT
>NA|TRBJ2-1|TRBV5-6|NA
CATAEGGAGNEQFF
TGTGCCACAGCCGAAGGGGGAGCGGGGAATGAGCAGTTCTTC
>NA|TRBJ2-2|TRBV7-2|NA
CASSLRPTGELFF
TGTGCCAGCAGCTTGAGGCCCACCGGGGAGCTGTTTTTT
>NA|TRBJ2-5|TRBV29-1|TRBD2
CSVESGGTRYF
TGCAGCGTTGAAAGCGGGGGGACTCGGTACTTC
>NA|TRBJ2-2|TRBV28|NA
CASRSHGGGTNTGELFF
TGTGCCAGCAGGTCCCATGGGGGAGGTACGAACACCGGGGAGCTGTTTTTT
>once|TRBJ1-1|TRBV30|NA
CAWSVQKLYTEAFF
TGTGCCTGGAGTGTACAGAAGCTCTACACTGAAGCTTTCTTT
>once|TRBJ1-5|TRBV5-6|NA
CASSSDTSNQPQHF
TGTGCCAGCAGCTCAGACACAAGCAATCAGCCCCAGCATTTT
>NA|TRBJ1-4|TRBV7-9|TRBD1
CASSSRQGADEKLFF
TGTGCCAGCAGCTCAAGACAGGGGGCGGATGAAAAACTGTTTTTT
>NA|TRBJ1-2|TRBV19|NA
CASTPGGLLYGYTF
TGTGCCAGTACCCCGGGGGGTTTGCTTTATGGCTACACCTTC
>NA|TRBJ2-3|TRBV15|TRBD2
CATSRDRLAGHTDTQYF
TGTGCCACCAGCAGAGACCGGCTAGCGGGTCACACAGATACGCAGTATTTT
>NA|TRBJ1-1|TRBV7-9|NA
CASSRGSWQLNTEAFF
TGTGCCAGCAGCCGAGGATCGTGGCAGCTGAACACTGAAGCTTTCTTT
>NA|TRBJ1-2|TRBV29-1|TRBD1
CSVPGDSTYGYTF
TGCAGCGTCCCTGGGGACAGCACCTATGGCTACACCTTC
>NA|TRBJ1-1|TRBV7-9|TRBD1
CASSFTRDRVEAFF
TGTGCCAGCAGCTTCACAAGGGACAGGGTCGAAGCTTTCTTT
>NA|TRBJ2-7|TRBV2|NA
CASSGRSSYEQYF
TGTGCCAGCAGTGGCCGGAGCTCCTACGAGCAGTACTTC
>NA|TRBJ1-6|TRBV28|NA
CASSGSYNSPLHF
TGTGCCAGTTCGGGCTCCTATAATTCACCCCTCCACTTT
>NA|TRBJ1-3|TRBV9|TRBD1
CASGAEDRVYGNTIYF
TGTGCCAGCGGTGCTGAAGACAGGGTGTACGGAAACACCATATATTTT
>NA|TRBJ1-2|TRBV5-1|NA
CASSLAEGYGYTF
TGCGCCAGCAGCTTGGCCGAGGGTTATGGCTACACCTTC
>NA|TRBJ1-1|TRBV5-1|TRBD1
CASSEGQPNTEAFF
TGCGCCAGCAGCGAGGGACAGCCCAACACTGAAGCTTTCTTT
>NA|TRBJ2-7|TRBV3-1/TRBV3-2|NA
CASSQQAGASYEQYF
TGTGCCAGCAGCCAACAGGCGGGGGCCTCCTACGAGCAGTACTTC
>NA|TRBJ1-6|TRBV30|NA
CAWSVAGGGNSPLHF
TGTGCCTGGAGTGTAGCCGGCGGGGGTAATTCACCCCTCCACTTT
>NA|TRBJ1-1|TRBV3-1/TRBV3-2|NA
CASSPRAGPETEAFF
TGTGCCAGCAGCCCGCGAGCGGGGCCTGAGACTGAAGCTTTCTTT
>NA|TRBJ1-4|TRBV5-8|TRBD1
CASSLQGAESEKLFF
TGTGCCAGCAGCTTGCAGGGGGCAGAGAGTGAAAAACTGTTTTTT
>NA|TRBJ2-7|TRBV4-3|TRBD2
CASSQDSGGRDYEQYF
TGCGCCAGCAGCCAAGATTCGGGCGGGAGGGACTACGAGCAGTACTTC